This T cell receptor beta chain was captured by sequencing in a study of CD8 T cells in Susac syndrome. The V end was cut by 5 bases, the J end by 2 bases, with 16 bases between. The CDR3 is 17 amino acids. This clonotype was seen only once. Random hexamers were used to reverse transcribe the RNA input (about 0.5 to 1 ug). TCRdb itself ran the immunoSEQ multiplex PCR reads through MiXCR, one entry per CDR3 protein. The sample has around 280,000 distinct CDR3 sequences; about 85% are singletons. The clonotype originates from a human donor with multiple sclerosis. Sequences were obtained from CD8+ T cells from PBMCs. J is TRBJ1-6 and V is TRBV12-3 or TRBV12-4; D is possibly TRBD1 (6 bases). The CDR3 nucleotides are TGTGCCAGCAGTGGGGGGACAAGGGAGACCTATAATTCACCCCTCCACTTT. Amino acid sequence: CASSGGTRETYNSPLHF.